The 23 T cell receptor beta chains reported below all come from one sample, sequenced in a study of blood T cells in healthy people across ages (dated by TCRdb to about 2015). Library creation used 5' RACE. Sequencing was carried out with an Illumina HiSeq 2500. A second roughly 6 to 12 cycle PCR used a sample-barcoded 5' primer and a J-beta primer mix. TCRdb reprocessed the public reads (quality trimming at Q25 with fastp, clone calling with MiXCR) and kept in-frame beta chains. CDR3 protein duplicates are merged, each entry listing the most common genes and DNA. The sample has almost 800,000 distinct CDR3 sequences on record, 55% to 70% of them singletons. About 20% of the sample belongs to the ten largest clones. Sequenced material: blood. The source of these receptors is a man between 25 and 39 years old in good health.

The CDR3 is CAWSAGAGEQYF. CDR3 coding DNA: TGTGCCTGGAGTGCAGGGGCGGGGGAGCAGTACTTC. The chain combines TRBV30 with TRBJ2-7; D may be TRBD1 or TRBD2 (6 bases each). Per the germline V gene, CDR1 is GTSNPN and CDR2 is SVGIG (reference sequence). This CDR3 spans 12 amino acids. Trimming left V 1 base short and J 7 bases short, with 11 bases between.

V usage is TRBV20-1 and J usage is TRBJ1-6, with a tentative D call TRBD1 (6 bases). V was pared by 6 bases and J by 7 bases, with 13 bases between. The CDR3 is 13 residues long. The germline V gene has CDR1 DFQATT and CDR2 SNEGSKA (reference sequence). The CDR3 spells CSAADRRNSPLHF. CDR3 nucleotide sequence: TGCAGTGCGGCAGACAGGAGGAATTCACCCCTCCACTTT.

The count of this clonotype is one. The CDR3 DNA reads TGTGCCAGCAGCGTAGGGGACAGGGCCGGCGAGCAGTACTTC. Encoded protein: CASSVGDRAGEQYF. The chain employs TRBV9 and TRBJ2-4, with TRBD1 matching 9 bases. The J call may be wrong; the DNA end is better matched by TRBJ2-7. CDR3 length: 14 residues. The germline gives CDR1 SGDLS, CDR2 YYNGEE.

V is TRBV18 and J is TRBJ2-1, with unresolved D. Trimming left V 2 bases short and J 3 bases short, with 11 bases between. CDR3 size: 15 residues. The germline V gene encodes CDR1 KGHSH and CDR2 LQKENI. CDR3 loop: CASSPSSNSYNEQFF. Written as DNA, the CDR3 is TGTGCCAGCTCACCAAGTTCAAACAGCTACAATGAGCAGTTCTTC. Using reference TRBV18 and TRBJ2-1 for the parts outside the CDR3, the full variable domain is NAGVMQNPRHLVRRRGQEARLRCSPMKGHSHVYWYRQLPEEGLKFMVYLQKENIIDESGMPKERFSAEFPKEGPSILRIQQVVRGDSAAYFCASSPSSNSYNEQFFGPGTRLTVL.

V is TRBV29-1 and J is TRBJ2-3; D call uncertain. Germline-derived CDR1 and CDR2 are SQVTM and ANQGSEA. The CDR3 spans 13 residues. The V end lost 6 bases, the J end lost 2 bases, and 12 bases lay between the germline ends. CDR3 amino acids: CSVQPQTTDTQYF. The CDR3 nucleotides are TGCAGCGTCCAACCCCAGACCACAGATACGCAGTATTTT.

This clonotype was seen just once. The V call is TRBV4-2, the J call TRBJ1-6, with D maybe TRBD1 (6 bases). V gave up 4 bases and J gave up 10 bases, with 23 bases separating them. This CDR3 is 17 amino acids long. Germline-derived CDR1 and CDR2 are LGHNA and YNFKEQ. The CDR3 region is CASSPLHTGGLGSPLHF. CDR3 nucleotides: TGTGCCAGCAGCCCTTTACACACGGGGGGGCTTGGGTCACCCCTCCACTTT.

V is TRBV21-1 and J is TRBJ2-7; whether TRBD1, the table's D call, matches the DNA was not checked. TRBV21-1 is termed a pseudogene. CDR3 length equals 16 residues. DNA for the CDR3: TGTGCCAGCAGCAAAGATCGGCGCCACTACTCCTACGAGCAGTACTTC. Translated, it gives CASSKDRRHYSYEQYF.

About this clonotype itself: Germline is not matched at one junction end, which may reflect a read error. The chain carries TRBV14 and TRBJ2-5; 15 bases line up with TRBD2. The CDR3 sequence is 20 residues long. Germline CDR1 reads SGHDN; CDR2 reads FVKESK. This chain's CDR3 is CTSSQVHWTSGRVKRETQYF. CDR3 DNA: TGTACCAGCAGCCAAGTACACTGGACTAGCGGGAGGGTGAAGCGAGAGACCCAGTACTTC.

Points on this clonotype: A much larger clone lies a single base off, so this may be a read error. The rearrangement uses TRBV11-1 and TRBJ2-5; a weak D match, TRBD2 (5 bases). Trimming pared 5 bases from V and 4 bases from J, leaving 14 bases between. The CDR3 consists of 14 residues. The V gene's germline CDR1 is SGHAT and CDR2 FQDESV (reference sequence). The CDR3 DNA reads as TGTGCCAGCAGCAGACCCGGCGGAGGAGAGACCCAGTACTTC. The encoded protein is CASSRPGGGETQYF.

This clonotype has only one observation. V and J are TRBV20-1 and TRBJ2-6; the match to TRBD2 covers 8 bases. The CDR3 covers 14 residues. V shed 4 bases, J shed 4 bases, and the junction held 3 bases outside the gene matches. Germline V CDR1 and CDR2: DFQATT, SNEGSKA (reference sequence). The CDR3, as DNA: TGCAGTGCTAACGGGGGGGACGGGGCCAACGTCCTGACTTTC. It is translated as CSANGGDGANVLTF.

The table lists this clonotype with a few counts. V gene TRBV29-1 combines with J gene TRBJ2-3, with TRBD2 matching over 7 bases. The germline CDR1 and CDR2 sequences are SQVTM and ANQGSEA. The CDR3 runs to 14 residues. J gave up 2 bases and V 8 bases, and 10 bases lay outside the gene matches. The CDR3 spells CSSPGGVNTDTQYF. CDR3 in DNA: TGCAGCTCACCGGGAGGCGTGAACACAGATACGCAGTATTTT.

The rearrangement links TRBV4-3 to TRBJ1-2, with 12 positions matching TRBD1. CDR3 length: 15 residues. With V trimmed by 4 bases and J by 8 bases, 8 bases remained unmatched. Germline assignment: CDR1 LGHNA and CDR2 YSLEER. CDR3 in DNA: TGCGCCAGCAGCCTCCGGGACAGGGGGCGCGAGGGCTACACCTTC. It specifies CASSLRDRGREGYTF.

The chain has TRBV7-2 and TRBJ1-4; no reliable D call. Germline-derived CDR1 and CDR2 are SGHTA and FQGNSA. The CDR3 spans 15 residues. V shed 1 base and J shed 8 bases, with 14 bases lying between them. The CDR3 bases are TGTGCCAGCAGCTTAGTGGGTTCCTCAGGAGAAAAACTGTTTTTT. Protein sequence: CASSLVGSSGEKLFF.

The rearrangement uses TRBV19 and TRBJ1-2; 9 positions agree with TRBD1. The junction had 14 bases not matched to a gene; V was cut back by 8 bases and J by 4 bases. Germline CDR1 reads LNHDA; CDR2 reads SQIVND (reference sequence). The CDR3 has 16 residues. The CDR3 DNA sequence: TGTGCCAGTTCAAGGGACAGGGAACTGGCGGTCTATGGCTACACCTTC. Translation: CASSRDRELAVYGYTF. Filled out from reference TRBV19 and TRBJ1-2, the complete variable domain reads DGGITQSPKYLFRKEGQNVTLSCEQNLNHDAMYWYRQDPGQGLRLIYYSQIVNDFQKGDIAEGYSVSREKKESFPLTVTSAQKNPTAFYLCASSRDRELAVYGYTFGSGTRLTVV.

In this sample, this clonotype turned up a few times. The chain links TRBV28 to TRBJ2-3; 7 nucleotides agree with TRBD2. J was trimmed by 3 bases and V by 6 bases; bases with no gene match: 12. CDR1 MDHEN and CDR2 SYDVKM come from the germline V gene. The CDR3 is 16 residues long. The CDR3 nucleotides are TGTGCCAGCAGATATACCCTAGCGGAGAAGACAGATACGCAGTATTTT. Translated: CASRYTLAEKTDTQYF.

About this clonotype: The junction does not match germline at one end; this may be a read error. The chain uses TRBV5-1 and TRBJ1-1; D is unresolved. Per germline, CDR1 SGHRS and CDR2 YFSETQ. This CDR3 spans 14 amino acids. The CDR3 here is CASRGLNSNPEAFF. The CDR3 nucleotides are TGCGCCAGCAGAGGCCTAAACTCGAACCCTGAAGCTTTCTTT.

This chain uses TRBV29-1 with TRBJ2-5, with D possibly TRBD1 on 6 matching bases. The V and J ends lost 0 bases and 3 bases respectively, with 14 bases between them. CDR1 and CDR2 (germline): SQVTM, ANQGSEA. The CDR3 extends over 15 amino acids. The CDR3 here is CSVEDLDSQEETQYF. CDR3 DNA: TGCAGCGTTGAAGATCTGGACAGCCAAGAAGAGACCCAGTACTTC.

The rearrangement joins TRBV7-2 to TRBJ2-4, with D unresolved. The V gene's germline CDR1 is SGHTA and CDR2 FQGNSA. V lost 1 base, J lost 5 bases, and 12 bases lay in between. The CDR3 spans 15 residues. CDR3 in amino acids: CASSLVSTTENIQYF. The CDR3 nucleotides are TGTGCCAGCAGCTTAGTTTCCACCACAGAAAACATTCAGTACTTC.

V and J are TRBV7-8 and TRBJ2-2; the D is unclear. This CDR3 is 13 amino acids long. Per the germline V gene, CDR1 is SGHVS and CDR2 is FQNEAQ. V gave up 2 bases and J gave up 2 bases, with 3 bases separating them. This CDR3 reads CASSLTNTGELFF. CDR3 DNA: TGTGCCAGCAGCTTAACTAACACCGGGGAGCTGTTTTTT.

The J gene is TRBJ2-1, the V gene TRBV6-5, with D unresolved. The CDR3 runs 13 residues. V lost 2 bases and J lost 11, with 13 bases in between. The germline V gene encodes CDR1 MNHEY and CDR2 SVGAGI. Written as DNA, the CDR3 is TGTGCCAGCAGTTACGCATTGAGTAGAAAGCAGTTCTTC. It encodes CASSYALSRKQFF.

This clonotype has more than one count but fewer than ten. The rearrangement uses TRBV29-1 and TRBJ2-3, with D possibly matching TRBD1 (6 bases). Between the trimmed V and J ends, which lost 6 bases and 14 bases, there was a span of 51 bases. This CDR3 spans 22 amino acids. Germline CDR1 is SQVTM and CDR2 is ANQGSEA. The CDR3, as DNA: TGCAGCGTCGGAAGACGGACGGACAAAAAGGCCTATTTTGGGGGCGGAAAGGGTGAGCGGTATTTT. Amino acids: CSVGRRTDKKAYFGGGKGERYF.

V usage is TRBV20-1 and J usage is TRBJ2-1; the D gene could be TRBD1 or TRBD2 (6 bases each). V was trimmed by 6 bases and J by 9 bases, leaving 21 bases between them. The CDR3 totals 14 residues. Germline V gives CDR1 DFQATT, CDR2 SNEGSKA (reference sequence). The CDR3 DNA sequence: TGCAGTGCGGTCGGGGGCCACGGCGGGCGTGAGCAGTTCTTC. This encodes CSAVGGHGGREQFF.

This chain links TRBV21-1 with TRBJ1-5; TRBD1 was called by the table and not checked on the DNA. TRBV21-1 counts as a pseudogene. The CDR3 totals 20 residues. CDR3 bases: TGTGCCAGCATCAACGGGTTACGGGACAGGGGAATTTATAGCAATCAGCCCCAGCATTTT. Its translation: CASINGLRDRGIYSNQPQHF.